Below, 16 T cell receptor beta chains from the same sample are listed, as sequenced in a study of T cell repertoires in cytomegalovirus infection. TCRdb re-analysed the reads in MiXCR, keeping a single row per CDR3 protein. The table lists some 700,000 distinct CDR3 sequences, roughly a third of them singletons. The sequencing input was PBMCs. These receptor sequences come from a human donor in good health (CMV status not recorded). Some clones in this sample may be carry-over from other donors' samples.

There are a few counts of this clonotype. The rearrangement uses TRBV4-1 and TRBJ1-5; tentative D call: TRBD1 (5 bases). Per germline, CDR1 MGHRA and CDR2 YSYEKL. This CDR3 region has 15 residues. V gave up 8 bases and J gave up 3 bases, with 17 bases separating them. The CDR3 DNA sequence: TGCGCCAGCCGACCCGTGATGGGGGACAATCAGCCCCAGCATTTT. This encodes CASRPVMGDNQPQHF.

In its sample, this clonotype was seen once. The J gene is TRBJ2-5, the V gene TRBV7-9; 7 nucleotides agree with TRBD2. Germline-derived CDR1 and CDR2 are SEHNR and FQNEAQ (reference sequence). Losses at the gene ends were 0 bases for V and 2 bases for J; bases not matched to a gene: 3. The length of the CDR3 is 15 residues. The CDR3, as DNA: TGTGCCAGCAGCTTAGCCGCGGGGGTTCAAGAGACCCAGTACTTC. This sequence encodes CASSLAAGVQETQYF.

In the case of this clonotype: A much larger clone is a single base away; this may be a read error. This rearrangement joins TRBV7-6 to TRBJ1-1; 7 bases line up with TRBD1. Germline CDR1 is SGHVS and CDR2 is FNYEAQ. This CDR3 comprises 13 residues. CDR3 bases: TGTACCAGCAGCTTAAGCGGGACAGCTGAAGCTTTCTTT. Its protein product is CTSSLSGTAEAFF.

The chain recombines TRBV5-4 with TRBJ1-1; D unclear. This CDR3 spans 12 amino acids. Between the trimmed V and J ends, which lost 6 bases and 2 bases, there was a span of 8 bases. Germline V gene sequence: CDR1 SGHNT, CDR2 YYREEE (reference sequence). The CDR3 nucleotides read TGTGCCAGCAAGGAGATCAACACTGAAGCTTTCTTT. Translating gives CASKEINTEAFF. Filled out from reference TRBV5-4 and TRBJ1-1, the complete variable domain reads ETGVTQSPTHLIKTRGQQVTLRCSSQSGHNTVSWYQQALGQGPQFIFQYYREEENGRGNFPPRFSGLQFPNYSSELNVNALELDDSALYLCASKEINTEAFFGQGTRLTVV.

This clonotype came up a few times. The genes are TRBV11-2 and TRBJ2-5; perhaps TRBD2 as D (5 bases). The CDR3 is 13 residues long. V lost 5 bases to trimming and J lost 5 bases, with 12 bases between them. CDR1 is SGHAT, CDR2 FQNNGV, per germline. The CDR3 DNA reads TGTGCCAGCAGCGTACTAGGAGTTGAGACCCAGTACTTC. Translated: CASSVLGVETQYF.

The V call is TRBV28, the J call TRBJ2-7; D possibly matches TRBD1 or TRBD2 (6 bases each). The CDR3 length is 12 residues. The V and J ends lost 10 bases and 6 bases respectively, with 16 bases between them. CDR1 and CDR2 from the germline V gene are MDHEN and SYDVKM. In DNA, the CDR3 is TGTGCCACAAAGGAGGGGGGCCGCGAGCAGTACTTC. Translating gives CATKEGGREQYF.

This CDR3 is CASSRGTGLRTEAFF. The DNA for the CDR3 is TGTGCCAGCAGCCGCGGGACAGGGCTGAGGACTGAAGCTTTCTTT. The V and J genes are TRBV12-3 or TRBV12-4 and TRBJ1-1, with 9 bases that match TRBD1. The junction had 10 bases not matched to a gene; V was cut back by 6 bases and J by 5 bases. The CDR3 covers 15 residues.

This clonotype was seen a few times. In nucleotides, the CDR3 is TGTGCCAGCAGCTTTAGTGCGATTCGCCGGGACAGGGTGGGTCCGGGTGGCTACACCTTC. Its protein is CASSFSAIRRDRVGPGGYTF. The rearrangement uses TRBV7-2 and TRBJ1-2, with 9 nucleotides matching TRBD1. V lost 3 bases, J lost 7 bases, and 24 bases stayed unmatched. CDR3 length: 20 residues. The germline CDR1 and CDR2 sequences are SGHTA and FQGNSA.

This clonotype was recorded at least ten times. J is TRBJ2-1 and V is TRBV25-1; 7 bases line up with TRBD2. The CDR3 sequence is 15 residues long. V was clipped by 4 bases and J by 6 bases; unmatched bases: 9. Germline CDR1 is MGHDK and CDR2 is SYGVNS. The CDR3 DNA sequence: TGTGCCAGCAGTGCTCATAGCGGGCAGTCCAATGAGCAGTTCTTC. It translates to CASSAHSGQSNEQFF.

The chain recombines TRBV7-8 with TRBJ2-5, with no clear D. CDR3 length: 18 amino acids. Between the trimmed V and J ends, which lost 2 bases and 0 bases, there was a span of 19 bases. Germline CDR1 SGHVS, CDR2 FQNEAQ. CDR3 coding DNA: TGTGCCAGCAGCTTAACCCCCCCCCCTAATGGGTACCAAGAGACCCAGTACTTC. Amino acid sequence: CASSLTPPPNGYQETQYF.

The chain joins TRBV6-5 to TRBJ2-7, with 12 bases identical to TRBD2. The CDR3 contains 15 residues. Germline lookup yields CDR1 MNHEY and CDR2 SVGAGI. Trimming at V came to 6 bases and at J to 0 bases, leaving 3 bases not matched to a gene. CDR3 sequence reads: CASRKTSGSSYEQYF. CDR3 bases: TGTGCCAGCAGAAAGACTAGCGGGAGCTCCTACGAGCAGTACTTC.

The CDR3 spells CASSLGLAGGIENEQFF. The CDR3 coding sequence is TGTGCCAGCAGCTTAGGGTTGGCGGGAGGGATTGAGAATGAGCAGTTCTTC. The chain links TRBV7-9 to TRBJ2-1, with 9 nucleotides matching TRBD2. Germline lookup yields CDR1 SEHNR and CDR2 FQNEAQ (reference sequence). This CDR3 spans 17 amino acids. V lost 1 base and J lost 7; bases outside the gene matches: 11.

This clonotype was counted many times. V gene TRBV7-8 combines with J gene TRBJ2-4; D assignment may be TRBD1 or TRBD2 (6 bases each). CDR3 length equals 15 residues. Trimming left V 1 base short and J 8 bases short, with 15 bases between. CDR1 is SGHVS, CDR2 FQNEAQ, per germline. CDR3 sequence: CASSLGWGDTDIQYF. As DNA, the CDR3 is TGTGCCAGCAGCTTAGGCTGGGGGGACACCGACATTCAGTACTTC.

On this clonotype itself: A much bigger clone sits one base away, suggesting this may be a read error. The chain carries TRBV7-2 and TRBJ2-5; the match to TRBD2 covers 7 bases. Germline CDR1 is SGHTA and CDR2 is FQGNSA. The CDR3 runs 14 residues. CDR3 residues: CASSFNGAGETEYF. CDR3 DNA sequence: TGTGCCAGCAGCTTTAACGGGGCGGGAGAGACCGAGTACTTC.

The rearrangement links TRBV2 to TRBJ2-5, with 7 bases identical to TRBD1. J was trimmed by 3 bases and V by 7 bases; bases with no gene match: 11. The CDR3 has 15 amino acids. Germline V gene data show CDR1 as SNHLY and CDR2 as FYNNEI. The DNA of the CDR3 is TGTGCCAGCAAATACCAGGGACAGTCCGAAGAGACCCAGTACTTC. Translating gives CASKYQGQSEETQYF.

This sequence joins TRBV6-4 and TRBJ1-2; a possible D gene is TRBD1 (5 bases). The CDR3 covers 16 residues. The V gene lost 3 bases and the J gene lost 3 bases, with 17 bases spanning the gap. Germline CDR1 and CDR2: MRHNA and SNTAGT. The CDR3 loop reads CASSESGLGDYYGYTF. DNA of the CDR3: TGTGCCAGCAGTGAGTCGGGGCTCGGGGACTACTATGGCTACACCTTC.